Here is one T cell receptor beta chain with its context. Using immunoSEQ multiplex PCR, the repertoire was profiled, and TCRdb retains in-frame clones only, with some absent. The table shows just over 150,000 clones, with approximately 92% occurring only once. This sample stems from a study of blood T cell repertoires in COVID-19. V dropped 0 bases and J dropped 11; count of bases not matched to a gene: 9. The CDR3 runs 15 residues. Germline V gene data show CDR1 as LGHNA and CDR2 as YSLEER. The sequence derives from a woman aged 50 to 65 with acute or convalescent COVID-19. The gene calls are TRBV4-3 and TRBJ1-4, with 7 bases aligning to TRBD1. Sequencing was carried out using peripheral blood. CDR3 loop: CASSQDYTGAGKLFF. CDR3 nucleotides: TGCGCCAGCAGCCAAGATTATACAGGGGCCGGGAAACTGTTTTTT.